The sequence of this T cell receptor (beta chain) was determined in a study of technical replicates of blood from a handful of donors. The table came from immunoSEQ multiplex PCR; TCRdb's copy has only in-frame clones and leaves some out. The sample carries about 63,000 clones, approximately 86% recorded once. V was shortened by 4 bases and J by 1 base, with 11 bases between the two germline ends. There are 14 residues in the CDR3. Germline CDR1 reads SGHNT; CDR2 reads YYREEE (reference sequence). The sequenced sample consisted of PBMCs. The sequence came from a human donor in good health. Some clones in this sample may be carry-over from other donors' samples. The chain uses TRBV5-4 and TRBJ1-1; TRBD1 might be the D (5 bases). Written as DNA, the CDR3 is TGTGCCAGCAGCGTAGGGGCTTCGAACACTGAAGCTTTCTTT. Amino acid sequence: CASSVGASNTEAFF.